This T cell receptor beta chain was obtained from a study of read filtering for tumor transcriptome and immune sequencing. Study as a whole: Revised staging placed 8 or 9 patients in R-ISS I, about 17 in II, more than five in III. DNase treatment preceded whole-transcriptome library preparation.

Points on this clonotype: A much larger clone is a single base away; this may be a read error.

This library used 300 to 500 ng RNA and molecular barcoded adaptors spanning alpha/delta and beta/gamma chains. TCRdb re-called the reads through MiXCR, storing one row per CDR3 protein. The sample has fewer than 150,000 distinct CDR3 sequences; 10% to 15% are singletons. The CDR3 is made up of 11 amino acids. The receptor was isolated from a donor at least 40 years old with multiple myeloma. Sequencing was performed on a population of CD138-negative cells sorted from bone marrow. The V call is TRBV12-3 or TRBV12-4, the J call TRBJ2-5; D uncertain. CDR3 loop: CASGFEETQYF. The CDR3 DNA reads as TGTGCCAGCGGTTTTGAAGAGACCCAGTACTTC.